What follows are 11 T cell receptor beta chains derived from one specimen sequenced in a study of OX40 agonist ivuxolimab in advanced cancers. The table came from immunoSEQ multiplex PCR; TCRdb's copy has only in-frame clones and leaves some out. This table holds roughly 75,000 clones, about 89% found once. The starting material was CD4+ or CD8+ T cells sorted from blood, obtained in a trial of the OX40 agonist ivuxolimab. These receptors came from an adult with an advanced solid tumor such as melanoma, head and neck, liver or kidney cancer.

The chain uses TRBV7-8 and TRBJ1-2; D possibly corresponds to TRBD1 (5 bases). This CDR3 spans 18 amino acids. CDR1 and CDR2 from the germline V gene are SGHVS and FQNEAQ. The V and J ends lost 3 bases and 0 bases respectively, with 20 bases between them. CDR3 in amino acids: CASSFQSKMLGPNYGYTF. The CDR3 nucleotides read TGTGCCAGCAGCTTTCAATCTAAAATGCTGGGACCTAACTATGGCTACACCTTC.

This rearrangement joins TRBV14 to TRBJ1-2; TRBD1 is a possible D gene (6 bases). The CDR3 spans 15 residues. CDR1 SGHDN and CDR2 FVKESK come from the germline V gene. Trimming removed 4 bases at V and 4 bases at J, with 16 bases between. CDR3 in DNA: TGTGCCAGCAGCCGAGGGGACATCCAATTCTATGGCTACACCTTC. It encodes CASSRGDIQFYGYTF.

The chain joins TRBV10-1 to TRBJ2-7; TRBD2 matches at 7 bases. V gave up 0 bases and J gave up 5 bases; unmatched junction bases: 1. The germline V gene has CDR1 WNHNN and CDR2 SYGVQD (reference sequence). CDR3 size: 13 residues. CDR3 amino acids: CASSESRENEQYF. The CDR3 DNA is TGCGCCAGCAGTGAGTCGCGGGAGAACGAGCAGTACTTC.

The CDR3 sequence is CASSQGTGIYNEQYF. CDR3 DNA sequence: TGTGCCAGCAGCCAAGGAACAGGGATCTACAACGAGCAGTACTTC. V and J are TRBV4-2 and TRBJ2-7, with D possibly being TRBD1 (6 bases). Per the germline V gene, CDR1 is LGHNA and CDR2 is YNFKEQ. There are 15 residues in the CDR3. V shed 1 base and J shed 5 bases, with 15 bases lying between them.

Comments on this clone: The same CDR3 is also encoded by other DNA sequences in this sample. The gene calls are TRBV27 and TRBJ2-2; a weak D match, TRBD2 (6 bases). Germline CDR1 is MNHEY and CDR2 is SMNVEV (reference sequence). Deletions cut 11 bases from V and 6 bases from J, with 25 bases between. This CDR3 comprises 16 residues. In nucleotides, the CDR3 is TGTGCCTCCGCGGGGTATGTGGTGGCGGGGTCCGGGGAGCTGTTTTTT. Encoded protein: CASAGYVVAGSGELFF.

This clone was seen more than once but under ten times. The rearrangement links TRBV19 to TRBJ1-5; D ambiguous. The CDR3 sequence is 14 residues long. In germline, CDR1 is LNHDA, CDR2 SQIVND (reference sequence). Trimming pared 5 bases from V and 6 bases from J, leaving 14 bases between. Here the CDR3 reads CASSLPARGQPQHF. In DNA, the CDR3 is TGTGCCAGTAGTTTACCAGCGAGAGGTCAGCCCCAGCATTTT.

This chain uses TRBV15 with TRBJ1-6; D possibly corresponds to TRBD1 (6 bases). The CDR3 totals 14 residues. Germline values: CDR1 LNHNV, CDR2 YYDKDF (reference sequence). Trimming cost V 3 bases and J 9 bases, with 12 bases left between them. The CDR3 region has the DNA TGTGCCACCAGCAGTCTCAGGGGAGGTTCACCCCTCCACTTT. The encoded protein is CATSSLRGGSPLHF.

The V call is TRBV5-6, the J call TRBJ2-1, with D tentatively TRBD1 (7 bases). The CDR3 contains 16 residues. The germline V gene has CDR1 SGHDT and CDR2 YYEEEE. V dropped 2 bases and J dropped 6 bases, with 18 bases sitting between them. CDR3 nucleotides: TGTGCCAGCAGCTTTGGCAGGGGGGCCTACGGCAATGAGCAGTTCTTC. This codes for CASSFGRGAYGNEQFF. Using reference TRBV5-6 and TRBJ2-1 for the parts outside the CDR3, the full variable domain is DAGVTQSPTHLIKTRGQQVTLRCSPKSGHDTVSWYQQALGQGPQFIFQYYEEEERQRGNFPDRFSGHQFPNYSSELNVNALLLGDSALYLCASSFGRGAYGNEQFFGPGTRLTVL.

The CDR3 spells CASSSAFSTGGGETQYF. The DNA of the CDR3 is TGCGCCAGCAGCTCCGCGTTTTCGACAGGGGGAGGGGAGACCCAGTACTTC. The V gene is TRBV5-1, the J gene TRBJ2-5, with 9 bases aligning to TRBD1. Trimming removed 3 bases from V and 5 bases from J; junction bases left unmatched: 14. Germline CDR1 reads SGHRS; CDR2 reads YFSETQ. The length of the CDR3 is 17 residues.

This clone was seen only once. The V gene is TRBV7-8, the J gene TRBJ2-3; D ambiguous. The length of the CDR3 is 14 residues. V lost 3 bases and J lost 1, with 8 bases in between. The V gene's germline CDR1 is SGHVS and CDR2 FQNEAQ. The DNA for the CDR3 is TGTGCCAGCAGCTTTGGCAGCGGCACAGATACGCAGTATTTT. This encodes CASSFGSGTDTQYF.

The genes are TRBV6-5 and TRBJ2-6; the D gene could be TRBD1 or TRBD2 (5 bases each). The CDR3 sequence is 14 residues long. The germline V gene encodes CDR1 MNHEY and CDR2 SVGAGI. Trimming took 7 bases from V and 3 from J, leaving 10 bases between them. CDR3 amino acids: CASNGAVGANVLTF. As DNA, the CDR3 is TGTGCCAGCAACGGGGCGGTTGGGGCCAACGTCCTGACTTTC.